Following are 22 T cell receptor beta chains from one sample sequenced in a study of blood T cell repertoires in COVID-19. This table comes from immunoSEQ multiplex PCR, and its TCRdb copy is limited to in-frame clones, with some not included. The sample includes just under 60,000 clones, around four fifths of them seen just once. Sample: peripheral blood. Receptors originate from a man older than 75 with acute or convalescent COVID-19.

The genes are TRBV7-2 and TRBJ1-2; 9 nucleotides match TRBD1. The CDR3 covers 14 residues. The germline CDR1 and CDR2 sequences are SGHTA and FQGNSA. The junction had 7 bases not matched to a gene; V was cut back by 7 bases and J by 4 bases. This CDR3 is CASNANRGPYGYTF. CDR3 DNA: TGTGCCAGCAACGCCAACAGGGGGCCCTATGGCTACACCTTC. Drawing the rest from reference TRBV7-2 and TRBJ1-2, the complete variable domain is GAGVSQSPSNKVTEKGKDVELRCDPISGHTALYWYRQSLGQGLEFLIYFQGNSAPDKSGLPSDRFSAERTGGSVSTLTIQRTQQEDSAVYLCASNANRGPYGYTFGSGTRLTVV.

The V and J genes are TRBV5-1 and TRBJ1-1, with 10 bases aligning to TRBD1. Germline assignment: CDR1 SGHRS and CDR2 YFSETQ. Germline trimming cut 4 bases from V and 3 bases from J; bases unmatched to any gene: 3. The CDR3 is 14 residues long. Here the CDR3 reads CASSLGTGDTEAFF. CDR3 DNA: TGCGCCAGCAGCCTAGGGACAGGGGACACTGAAGCTTTCTTT.

The chain uses TRBV5-1 and TRBJ2-1; no definite D call. Germline V gene sequence: CDR1 SGHRS, CDR2 YFSETQ. The CDR3 consists of 13 residues. Deletions cut 4 bases from V and 6 bases from J, with 11 bases between. CDR3 in DNA: TGCGCCAGCAGCGGATTATCGGGCAATGAGCAGTTCTTC. This encodes CASSGLSGNEQFF.

A few counts support this clone. The rearrangement joins TRBV3-1 (or the pseudogene TRBV3-2) to TRBJ1-4; D gene unclear. V dropped 0 bases and J dropped 5 bases, with 10 bases sitting between them. Germline CDR1 is LGHDT and CDR2 is YNNKEL (reference sequence). This CDR3 has 15 residues. CDR3 sequence (DNA): TGTGCCAGCAGCCAAGATCCGGACTCCAATGAAAAACTGTTTTTT. Protein sequence: CASSQDPDSNEKLFF.

V is TRBV2 and J is TRBJ1-6; 7 nucleotides match TRBD1. Trimming cost V 4 bases and J 10 bases; bases outside gene matches: 13. This CDR3 is built from 16 residues. Per germline, CDR1 SNHLY and CDR2 FYNNEI. The CDR3 spells CASSAPRQGFGSPLHF. The CDR3 region has the DNA TGTGCCAGCAGTGCCCCCCGACAGGGTTTTGGATCACCCCTCCACTTT.

The rearrangement links TRBV5-1 to TRBJ2-7; D is perhaps TRBD2 (6 bases). The CDR3 length is 15 residues. The germline gives CDR1 SGHRS, CDR2 YFSETQ. V dropped 2 bases and J dropped 2 bases, with 14 bases sitting between them. The CDR3 here is CASSLNGGSPYEQYF. The CDR3 DNA reads TGCGCCAGCAGCTTAAACGGGGGATCCCCCTACGAGCAGTACTTC.

This clone showed up just a few times. V gene TRBV5-4 combines with J gene TRBJ2-5, with a possible D match to TRBD2 (6 bases). This CDR3 has 14 residues. From germline, CDR1 is SGHNT and CDR2 YYREEE (reference sequence). V was shortened by 0 bases and J by 5 bases, with 11 bases between the two germline ends. CDR3 amino acids: CASSLGGGGETQYF. The CDR3 DNA is TGTGCCAGCAGCTTGGGGGGAGGAGGGGAGACCCAGTACTTC.

V is TRBV18 and J is TRBJ2-3; 10 nucleotides align to TRBD1. Germline V lookup: CDR1 KGHSH, CDR2 LQKENI. CDR3 length: 17 amino acids. The V and J ends lost 1 base and 6 bases, in that order; junction bases with no gene match: 10. The DNA for the CDR3 is TGTGCCAGCTCACCACTGGGCCCGGGACAGGGGATCGATACGCAGTATTTT. The encoded protein is CASSPLGPGQGIDTQYF.

The chain couples TRBV5-6 to TRBJ1-1; 7 nucleotides match TRBD1. V gave up 4 bases and J gave up 4 bases; unmatched junction bases: 1. CDR1 and CDR2 from the germline V gene are SGHDT and YYEEEE. This CDR3 has 12 residues. Here the CDR3 reads CASSPGGTEAFF. The CDR3 DNA follows: TGTGCCAGCAGCCCAGGGGGCACTGAAGCTTTCTTT.

The chain couples TRBV3-1 (or the pseudogene TRBV3-2) to TRBJ1-1; D is perhaps TRBD1 (5 bases). Deletions cut 5 bases from V and 4 bases from J, with 14 bases between. Germline V lookup: CDR1 LGHDT, CDR2 YNNKEL (reference sequence). This CDR3 is 14 amino acids long. The CDR3 loop is CASSKLGLGTEAFF. The CDR3 DNA reads as TGTGCCAGCAGCAAATTGGGGCTGGGCACTGAAGCTTTCTTT.

The count of this clone is one. The V call is TRBV5-1, the J call TRBJ2-1; TRBD2 agrees at 11 bases. After removal of 4 bases from V and 5 bases from J, the junction contained 8 bases not matched to a gene. Looked up from germline, CDR1 is SGHRS and CDR2 is YFSETQ. The CDR3 has 16 residues. CDR3 sequence reads: CASSTTGTSGNNEQFF. CDR3 DNA sequence: TGCGCCAGCAGCACCACCGGGACTAGCGGAAACAATGAGCAGTTCTTC.

This clone has more than one count but fewer than ten. The chain has TRBV5-5 and TRBJ2-7; no clear D gene. V was cut by 7 bases and J by 6 bases, with 20 bases left in between. The CDR3 is made up of 14 amino acids. Looked up from germline, CDR1 is SGHKS and CDR2 is YYEKEE (reference sequence). The CDR3 bases are TGTGCCAGCGGAAGAGGTGACTCCCAAACCGAGCAGTACTTC. Translating it yields CASGRGDSQTEQYF. The whole variable domain, filled in from reference TRBV5-5 and TRBJ2-7, reads DAGVTQSPTHLIKTRGQQVTLRCSPISGHKSVSWYQQVLGQGPQFIFQYYEKEERGRGNFPDRFSARQFPNYSSELNVNALLLGDSALYLCASGRGDSQTEQYFGPGTRLTVT.

The rearrangement links TRBV3-1 (or the pseudogene TRBV3-2) to TRBJ2-3; 7 bases are shared with TRBD2. The CDR3 is made up of 15 amino acids. V shed 0 bases, J shed 2 bases, and the junction held 2 bases outside the gene matches. Germline V lookup: CDR1 LGHDT, CDR2 YNNKEL (reference sequence). CDR3 amino acids: CASSQETSPTDTQYF. CDR3 in DNA: TGTGCCAGCAGCCAAGAGACTAGCCCCACAGATACGCAGTATTTT.

CDR3 DNA sequence: TGTGCCAGTAGTAGGGACAGGACCTACGAGCAGTACTTC. Its protein is CASSRDRTYEQYF. This chain links TRBV19 with TRBJ2-7, with 8 bases aligning to TRBD1. CDR3 length: 13 amino acids. CDR1 is LNHDA and CDR2 is SQIVND in the germline V gene (reference sequence). V gave up 4 bases and J gave up 2 bases; unmatched junction bases: 1.

This chain joins TRBV2 and TRBJ1-6, with 7 bases aligning to TRBD1. The V gene's germline CDR1 is SNHLY and CDR2 FYNNEI. The CDR3 spans 13 residues. Losses at the gene ends were 7 bases for V and 8 bases for J; bases not matched to a gene: 5. This CDR3 is CASTNTGDSPLHF. In DNA form, the CDR3 reads TGTGCCAGCACTAATACAGGGGATTCACCCCTCCACTTT.

The V gene is TRBV24-1, the J gene TRBJ1-2; 7 positions agree with TRBD1. The CDR3 extends over 13 amino acids. Germline CDR1 reads KGHDR; CDR2 reads SFDVKD. V lost 6 bases and J lost 8; bases outside the gene matches: 8. CDR3 nucleotides: TGTGCCACCAGTTCCGTGACAGGGAGCGGCTACACCTTC. As protein: CATSSVTGSGYTF.

This clone has just a few counts. V is TRBV7-9 and J is TRBJ1-5; D might be TRBD1 (5 bases). Trimming took 2 bases from V and 0 from J, leaving 5 bases between them. CDR1 SEHNR and CDR2 FQNEAQ come from the germline V gene (reference sequence). CDR3 size: 14 residues. The CDR3 nucleotides are TGTGCCAGCAGCTTACAGGGTAGCAATCAGCCCCAGCATTTT. This codes for CASSLQGSNQPQHF.

The V gene is TRBV5-4, the J gene TRBJ2-5; 8 nucleotides line up with TRBD2. V lost 4 bases and J lost 2; bases outside the gene matches: 4. This CDR3 spans 14 amino acids. The germline V gene encodes CDR1 SGHNT and CDR2 YYREEE (reference sequence). This CDR3 is CASSLSGAQETQYF. The CDR3 nucleotides are TGTGCCAGCAGCCTTAGCGGGGCTCAAGAGACCCAGTACTTC.

The rearrangement links TRBV18 to TRBJ2-3; 8 bases match TRBD2. The V gene end was trimmed by 3 bases and the J gene end by 1 base; junction bases not matched to a gene: 12. Germline values: CDR1 KGHSH, CDR2 LQKENI. There are 18 residues in the CDR3. Here the CDR3 DNA reads TGTGCCAGCTCACCCGGGACTAGGGGAGGGTTTGGCACAGATACGCAGTATTTT. It codes for CASSPGTRGGFGTDTQYF.

The CDR3 loop reads CASSPGQGSSQPQHF. The CDR3 nucleotides are TGTGCCAGCAGTCCCGGACAGGGCAGTAGTCAGCCCCAGCATTTT. The genes are TRBV6-5 and TRBJ1-5; 8 bases match TRBD1. The V gene end was trimmed by 5 bases and the J gene end by 6 bases; junction bases not matched to a gene: 9. CDR3 length: 15 amino acids. Per the germline V gene, CDR1 is MNHEY and CDR2 is SVGAGI.

This clone was observed a few times. V is TRBV29-1 and J is TRBJ1-2, with 7 bases that match TRBD1. With V trimmed by 5 bases and J by 1 base, 10 bases remained unmatched. CDR1 is SQVTM and CDR2 is ANQGSEA in the germline V gene. The CDR3 is made up of 15 amino acids. DNA for the CDR3: TGCAGCGTTCACGATGGGACAGCCCTTAACTATGGCTACACCTTC. It specifies CSVHDGTALNYGYTF.

The genes are TRBV6-5 and TRBJ2-7; 7 positions match TRBD2. Germline trimming cut 7 bases from V and 5 bases from J; bases unmatched to any gene: 5. Germline V lookup: CDR1 MNHEY, CDR2 SVGAGI. This CDR3 has 12 residues. Here the CDR3 reads CASNLGGDEQYF. DNA for the CDR3: TGTGCCAGCAACCTGGGGGGGGACGAGCAGTACTTC.